The sequence of this T cell receptor (beta chain) was determined in a study of blood T cell repertoires in COVID-19. Study-wide background: COVID-19 samples, acute and convalescent, were from the United States, Italy and Spain. T cells, B-cell-depleted T cells, or PBMCs supplied cDNA or gDNA.

Germline V lookup: CDR1 MNHEY, CDR2 SVGAGI. The CDR3 loop spans 15 amino acids. The V segment lost 4 bases and the J segment 1 base; nucleotides outside the gene matches: 2. The authors' processing: From reference gene primer amplification, estimates of nucleated cell counts were derived. The assay was immunoSEQ multiplex PCR, and TCRdb's table has in-frame clones only and misses some. From that table come the V and J calls and clone size; the DNA was used to work out D and trimming. The sample lists around 100,000 clones, 75% to 90% seen once, with around 8% in the top ten. The sample taken for sequencing was peripheral blood. This rearrangement joins TRBV6-5 to TRBJ2-3; 10 bases agree with TRBD1. This sequence was found in a middle-aged woman with acute or convalescent COVID-19. The CDR3, as DNA: TGTGCCAGCAGTTCCGGGACAGGGGGCACAGATACGCAGTATTTT. Residues: CASSSGTGGTDTQYF.